A single T cell receptor beta chain is shown here with its context. Its antigen is unknown. Germline is not matched at one junction end, which may reflect a read error. This record belongs to a study of T cells after yellow fever vaccination. Overall study context: Fractions containing few cells were prepared with SMART-Seq v4 Ultra Low Input.

MiXCR, run by TCRdb on the 5' RACE reads, gives a single entry per CDR3 protein. The sample consists of about 210,000 distinct CDR3 sequences, approximately 3.3% of them appearing once. Study findings and constraints: Weaker overall was a secondary response that nonetheless peaked faster, on day 5 versus 15. Only a small proportion of the clonotypes turned up in both the CD4 and the CD8 compartments, likely arising from convergent recombination. Booster samples showed a return of most primary-vaccination clones (around 96% CD4, approximately 88% CD8).

The CDR3 has 13 amino acids. Germline CDR1 DFQATT, CDR2 SNEGSKA (reference sequence). The chain links TRBV20-1 to TRBJ2-5; D is undetermined. This material consisted of CD4+ T cells sorted from PBMCs, taken 10 days after the yellow fever booster vaccination. The receptor was isolated from a man younger than 30 who received the YFV17D yellow fever vaccine. CDR3 DNA: TGCAGTGCTAGAGACCTATACCAGGAGACCCAGTACTTC. This encodes CSARDLYQETQYF.